A single sample gave rise to the 5 T cell receptor beta chains below, sequenced in a study of monozygotic twins with cystic fibrosis. Clones were read by immunoSEQ multiplex PCR, and TCRdb kept only the in-frame ones, dropping some. There are under 40,000 clones in the sample; roughly 97% occur only once, and 0.15% to 0.2% lies in the top ten. Sequencing used blood. All receptors derive from a girl aged 2 to 9 with cystic fibrosis.

This chain connects TRBV10-3 to TRBJ2-1; a weak D match, TRBD1 (7 bases). The CDR3 has 15 amino acids. The germline V gene encodes CDR1 ENHRY and CDR2 SYGVKD. V gave up 0 bases and J gave up 8 bases, with 14 bases separating them. The CDR3 here is CAISESGTGDYEQFF. CDR3 nucleotides: TGTGCCATCAGTGAGTCGGGAACAGGGGACTATGAGCAGTTCTTC.

The chain links TRBV30 to TRBJ2-5; D is unresolved. V was cut by 0 bases and J by 5 bases, with 10 bases left in between. Per the germline V gene, CDR1 is GTSNPN and CDR2 is SVGIG (reference sequence). The CDR3 has 13 amino acids. Here the CDR3 DNA reads TGTGCCTGGAGTGTTAGGACGGCGGAGACCCAGTACTTC. It is translated as CAWSVRTAETQYF.

This chain uses TRBV28 with TRBJ1-5, with 9 bases aligning to TRBD1. Germline V gene sequence: CDR1 MDHEN, CDR2 SYDVKM. The junction had 3 bases not matched to a gene; V was cut back by 2 bases and J by 4 bases. The CDR3 is made up of 15 amino acids. The CDR3 DNA reads TGTGCCAGCAGTTTACCGACAGGGGGAAATCAGCCCCAGCATTTT. Amino acid sequence: CASSLPTGGNQPQHF.

The genes are TRBV4-2 and TRBJ2-2; 13 nucleotides line up with TRBD2. The CDR3 has 19 residues. Germline lookup yields CDR1 LGHNA and CDR2 YNFKEQ. With V trimmed by 0 bases and J by 1 base, 5 bases remained unmatched. CDR3 in DNA: TGTGCCAGCAGCCAAGATGGGGGACTAGCGGGAAGGAACACCGGGGAGCTGTTTTTT. This encodes CASSQDGGLAGRNTGELFF.

The gene calls are TRBV9 and TRBJ2-1, with 10 bases identical to TRBD2. This CDR3 spans 16 amino acids. Losses at the gene ends were 2 bases for V and 3 bases for J; bases not matched to a gene: 5. Germline V lookup: CDR1 SGDLS, CDR2 YYNGEE. DNA of the CDR3: TGTGCCAGCAGCGTCGAAGGACTAGCGGTCTACAATGAGCAGTTCTTC. Protein sequence: CASSVEGLAVYNEQFF.